This T cell receptor beta chain was recovered during a study of T cell responses to AZD1222 COVID-19 vaccine. Between the trimmed V and J ends, which lost 6 bases and 0 bases, there was a span of 5 bases. Germline CDR1 and CDR2: MDHEN and SYDVKM. The CDR3 loop spans 12 amino acids. TCRdb's copy holds only in-frame clones and misses some; the assay was immunoSEQ multiplex PCR. This sample has approximately 170,000 clones, with about 86% found just once. Worth noting for this clone: Different DNA sequences within this sample yield the same CDR3.

The V gene is TRBV28, the J gene TRBJ1-1, with no clear D. The material was peripheral blood, obtained 28 days after the second AZD1222 dose. The source of this sequence is an adult who received the AZD1222 COVID-19 vaccine. CDR3 region: CASSLLNTEAFF. The CDR3 nucleotides read TGTGCCAGCAGCCTTTTGAACACTGAAGCTTTCTTT.